The 11 T cell receptor beta chains listed next were all sequenced from one sample in a study of early T cells in non-severe SARS-CoV-2 infection. TCRdb used MiXCR to reprocess the 5' RACE reads, holding one entry per CDR3 protein. This sample carries around 80,000 distinct CDR3 sequences, over 10% of them seen once, and the ten largest clones take roughly 6%. Sequenced input: whole blood. The receptors here all came from an adult who was a healthcare worker with PCR-confirmed SARS-CoV-2 infection or an uninfected control (not recorded which).

V gene TRBV9 combines with J gene TRBJ1-6; D is undetermined. CDR3 size: 14 residues. V was cut by 2 bases and J by 8 bases, with 11 bases left in between. Germline-derived CDR1 and CDR2 are SGDLS and YYNGEE. This chain's CDR3 is CASSVRVVDSPLHF. CDR3 coding DNA: TGTGCCAGCAGCGTTAGGGTGGTGGATTCACCCCTCCACTTT.

Worth noting for this clonotype: This sequence may be a read error, since a much larger clone differs from it by one base. The chain recombines TRBV7-9 with TRBJ1-1, with a tentative D call TRBD1 (5 bases). The CDR3 is 12 residues long. The germline V and J ends were trimmed by 1 base and 6 bases, with 6 bases remaining between them. Per germline, CDR1 SEHNR and CDR2 FQNEAQ (reference sequence). Written as DNA, the CDR3 is TGTGCCAGCAGCTTAGGACAGTCTGAAGCTTTCTTT. Its translation: CASSLGQSEAFF.

With respect to this clonotype: Germline and junction disagree at one end, which may indicate a read error. V is TRBV20-1 and J is TRBJ1-1, with D perhaps TRBD1 (6 bases). The CDR3 spans 14 residues. Per the germline V gene, CDR1 is DFQATT and CDR2 is SNEGSKA (reference sequence). CDR3 residues: CSAHPWTGAYEVFF. The CDR3 nucleotides are TGCAGTGCTCATCCGTGGACGGGGGCCTATGAAGTTTTCTTT.

The sample holds many counts of this clonotype. J is TRBJ2-1 and V is TRBV18; TRBD1 agrees at 9 bases. The J segment lost 9 bases and the V segment lost 6 bases, leaving 6 bases of the junction unmatched. From germline, CDR1 is KGHSH and CDR2 LQKENI. This CDR3 comprises 13 residues. The DNA for the CDR3 is TGTGCCAGCTCGAACAGGGGGCAGGGTGAGCAGTTCTTC. Translation gives CASSNRGQGEQFF.

The chain has TRBV20-1 and TRBJ2-7; D may be TRBD1 or TRBD2 (5 bases each). Germline CDR1 and CDR2: DFQATT and SNEGSKA (reference sequence). The CDR3 consists of 13 residues. Trimming left V 8 bases short and J 2 bases short, with 16 bases between. CDR3 amino acids: CSLLGTATYEQYF. The CDR3 coding sequence is TGCAGTTTACTCGGGACGGCTACCTACGAGCAGTACTTC.

This chain connects TRBV7-7 to TRBJ2-2; tentative D call: TRBD2 (6 bases). From germline, CDR1 is SSHAT and CDR2 FNYEAQ (reference sequence). V lost 4 bases and J 0 bases, leaving 9 bases between the germline ends. There are 15 residues in the CDR3. CDR3 DNA: TGTGCCAGCAGCTCCGGGGGAGCGAACACCGGGGAGCTGTTTTTT. Its translation: CASSSGGANTGELFF.

This clonotype was picked up many times. The V and J genes are TRBV30 and TRBJ1-1; D call uncertain. Between the trimmed V and J ends, which lost 0 bases and 0 bases, there was a span of 5 bases. Germline CDR1 is GTSNPN and CDR2 is SVGIG (reference sequence). This CDR3 has 13 residues. This CDR3 is CAWSVRLNTEAFF. Here the CDR3 DNA reads TGTGCCTGGAGTGTACGGTTGAACACTGAAGCTTTCTTT.

The V and J genes are TRBV9 and TRBJ2-5; either TRBD1 or TRBD2 may fit D (5 bases each). The CDR3 length is 16 residues. V dropped 4 bases and J dropped 2 bases, with 18 bases sitting between them. In germline, CDR1 is SGDLS, CDR2 YYNGEE. The CDR3 protein is CASSPAQGRIQETQYF. CDR3 bases: TGTGCCAGCAGCCCCGCGCAGGGACGGATTCAAGAGACCCAGTACTTC.

This clonotype was detected only a few times. The CDR3 here is CASSLPSVTEAFF. CDR3 sequence (DNA): TGCGCCAGCAGCTTGCCCTCGGTCACTGAAGCTTTCTTT. The rearrangement joins TRBV5-1 to TRBJ1-1; D gene unclear. Trimming pared 1 base from V and 4 bases from J, leaving 8 bases between. Germline V gene sequence: CDR1 SGHRS, CDR2 YFSETQ. The CDR3 totals 13 residues.

V and J are TRBV20-1 and TRBJ1-1; D may be TRBD1 (5 bases). CDR3 size: 11 residues. CDR1 is DFQATT and CDR2 is SNEGSKA in the germline V gene (reference sequence). The CDR3, as DNA: TGCAGGCCAAAGTGGGGGACTGAAGCTTTCTTT. It specifies CRPKWGTEAFF.

The gene calls are TRBV19 and TRBJ2-7, with D possibly matching TRBD2 (6 bases). Germline values: CDR1 LNHDA, CDR2 SQIVND (reference sequence). Trimming cost V 6 bases and J 3 bases, with 12 bases left between them. The CDR3 is 13 amino acids. The CDR3 protein is CASSRDSYYEQYF. The CDR3 region has the DNA TGTGCCAGTAGCCGGGACTCCTACTACGAGCAGTACTTC.